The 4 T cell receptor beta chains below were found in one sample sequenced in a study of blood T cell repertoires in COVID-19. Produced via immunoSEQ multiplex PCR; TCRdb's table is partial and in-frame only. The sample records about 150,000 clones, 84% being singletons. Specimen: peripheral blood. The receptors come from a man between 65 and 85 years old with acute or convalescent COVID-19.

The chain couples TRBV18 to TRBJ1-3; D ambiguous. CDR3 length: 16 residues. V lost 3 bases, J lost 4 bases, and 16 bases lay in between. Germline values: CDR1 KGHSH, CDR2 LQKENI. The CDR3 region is CASSPDSGRGGNTIYF. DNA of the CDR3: TGTGCCAGCTCACCGGATAGCGGCCGCGGCGGAAACACCATATATTTT.

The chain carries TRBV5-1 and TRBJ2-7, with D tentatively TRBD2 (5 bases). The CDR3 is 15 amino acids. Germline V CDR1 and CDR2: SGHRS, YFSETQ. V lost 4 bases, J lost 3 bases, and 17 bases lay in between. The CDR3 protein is CASSERGGTSYEQYF. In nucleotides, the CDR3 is TGCGCCAGCAGCGAGAGAGGAGGAACCAGCTACGAGCAGTACTTC.

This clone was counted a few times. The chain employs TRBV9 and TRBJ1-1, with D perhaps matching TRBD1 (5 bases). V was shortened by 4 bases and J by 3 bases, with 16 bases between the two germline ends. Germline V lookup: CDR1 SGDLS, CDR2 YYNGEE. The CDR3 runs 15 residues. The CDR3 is CASSTRGDFDTEAFF. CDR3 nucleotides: TGTGCCAGCAGCACGCGCGGGGACTTCGACACTGAAGCTTTCTTT. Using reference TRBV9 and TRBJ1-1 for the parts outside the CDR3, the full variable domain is DSGVTQTPKHLITATGQRVTLRCSPRSGDLSVYWYQQSLDQGLQFLIQYYNGEERAKGNILERFSAQQFPDLHSELNLSSLELGDSALYFCASSTRGDFDTEAFFGQGTRLTVV.

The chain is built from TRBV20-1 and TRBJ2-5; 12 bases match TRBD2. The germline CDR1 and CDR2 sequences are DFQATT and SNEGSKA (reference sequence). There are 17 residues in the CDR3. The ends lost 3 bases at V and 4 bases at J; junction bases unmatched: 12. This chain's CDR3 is CSASHPSGRAGGETQYF. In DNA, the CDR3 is TGCAGTGCTAGTCATCCTAGCGGGAGGGCCGGCGGAGAGACCCAGTACTTC.